This TCR beta chain stems from a study of T cell responses to AZD1222 COVID-19 vaccine. Study observations and caveats: It was only after the peak T cell response that any repertoires were sampled.

Assay used: immunoSEQ multiplex PCR; TCRdb lists only in-frame clones, some missing. The sample holds some 150,000 clones, 80% to 90% seen once. On this clone itself: What it recognizes is unknown. The sample carries other DNA sequences with the same CDR3.

In germline, CDR1 is LGHDT, CDR2 YNNKEL (reference sequence). Trimming left V 3 bases short and J 2 bases short, with 5 bases between. This CDR3 has 13 amino acids. The sequence came from an adult who had recovered from COVID-19. The rearrangement uses TRBV3-1 (or the pseudogene TRBV3-2) and TRBJ1-3, with D unresolved. The material sequenced was peripheral blood, taken after recovery from COVID-19. The CDR3 bases are TGTGCCAGCAGCCAGGGGACTGGAAACACCATATATTTT. It translates to CASSQGTGNTIYF.